These T cell receptor beta chains were read from a single sample in a study of Ad26.COV2.S vaccination and SARS-CoV-2 variants. Assay: immunoSEQ multiplex PCR; the TCRdb copy retains only in-frame clones and omits some. The sample holds 450,000 to 550,000 clones; 89% are singletons and the top ten take about 1.5%. The sequencing used peripheral blood, collected in a trial of Ad26.COV2.S vaccine versus placebo. The receptors were gathered from a person between 18 and 65 years old who received the Ad26.COV2.S COVID-19 vaccine or a placebo. Each CDR3 is given with its conserved first and last residue.

v_call cdr3_aa
TRBV28 CASRRQGFTAEAFF
TRBV18 CASSPSEETQYF
TRBV7-9 CASSLSTGGFYEQYF
TRBV2 CASSPTRTYQETQYF
TRBV27 CASSFSLAVGREQFF
TRBV27 CASSGALRGGSYEQYF
TRBV2 CASRGQWNTEAFF
TRBV7-2 CASSPRVSQGLYNEQFF
TRBV19 CASSTQKTSSSYEQYF
TRBV7-9 CASSLARGLSGYTF
TRBV4-3 CASSHYRGEIYGYTF
TRBV12-3/TRBV12-4 CASSLGYTEKLFF
TRBV18 CASSGMELDNSPLHF
TRBV4-2 CASSQEYEQFF
TRBV28 CASSSSLYSPTSGRETQYF
TRBV7-9 CASRETGTGDHHEQYF
TRBV10-3 CAISEGQPYEQYF
TRBV12-3/TRBV12-4 CASSRRHYEQYF
TRBV27 CASSFSLLGQPQHF
TRBV3-1/TRBV3-2 CASSQDLGRGETQYF
TRBV5-1 CASSLTGYSTDTQYF
TRBV5-8 CASSARQGNEKLFF
TRBV2 CASSVADEQYF
TRBV4-1 CASSQLGREGNEQFF